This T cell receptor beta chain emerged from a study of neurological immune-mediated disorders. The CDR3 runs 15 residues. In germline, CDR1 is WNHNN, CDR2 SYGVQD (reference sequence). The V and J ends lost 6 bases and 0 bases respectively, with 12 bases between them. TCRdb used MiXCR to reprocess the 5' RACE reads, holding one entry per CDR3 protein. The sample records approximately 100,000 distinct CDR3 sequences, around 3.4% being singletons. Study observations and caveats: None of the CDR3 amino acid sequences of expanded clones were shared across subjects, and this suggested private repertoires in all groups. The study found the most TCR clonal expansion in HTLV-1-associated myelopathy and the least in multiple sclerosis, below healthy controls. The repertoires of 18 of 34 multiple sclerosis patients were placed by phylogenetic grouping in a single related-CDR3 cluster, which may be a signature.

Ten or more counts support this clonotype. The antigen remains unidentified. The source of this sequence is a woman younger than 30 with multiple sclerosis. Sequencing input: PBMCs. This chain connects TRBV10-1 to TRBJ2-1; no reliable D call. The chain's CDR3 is CASRELGLSYNEQFF. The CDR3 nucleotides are TGCGCCAGCAGAGAACTGGGCCTCTCCTACAATGAGCAGTTCTTC.